This T cell receptor beta chain was retrieved from a study of T cell repertoires in cytomegalovirus infection. The overall study: An indication of both CMV infection and matching HLA type came from public TCR beta signatures.

Each CDR3 protein is one row after TCRdb ran MiXCR on the reads. Of 650,000 to 900,000 distinct CDR3 sequences in the sample, approximately 32% were seen once. This clonotype was detected only a few times. What it binds is unknown. The CDR3 runs to 16 residues. Deletions cut 4 bases from V and 3 bases from J, with 18 bases between. The germline CDR1 and CDR2 sequences are MNHEY and SMNVEV (reference sequence). This clonotype originated in a human donor in good health (CMV status not recorded). Some clones in this sample may be carry-over from other donors' samples. The source was cultured CD8+ T cells from PBMCs, collected from culture after CMV antigen stimulation. The V and J genes are TRBV27 and TRBJ1-1, with a possible D match to TRBD1 (5 bases). The chain's CDR3 is CASSYRTNAFYTEAFF. CDR3 DNA: TGTGCCAGCAGTTACAGGACGAATGCCTTCTACACTGAAGCTTTCTTT.